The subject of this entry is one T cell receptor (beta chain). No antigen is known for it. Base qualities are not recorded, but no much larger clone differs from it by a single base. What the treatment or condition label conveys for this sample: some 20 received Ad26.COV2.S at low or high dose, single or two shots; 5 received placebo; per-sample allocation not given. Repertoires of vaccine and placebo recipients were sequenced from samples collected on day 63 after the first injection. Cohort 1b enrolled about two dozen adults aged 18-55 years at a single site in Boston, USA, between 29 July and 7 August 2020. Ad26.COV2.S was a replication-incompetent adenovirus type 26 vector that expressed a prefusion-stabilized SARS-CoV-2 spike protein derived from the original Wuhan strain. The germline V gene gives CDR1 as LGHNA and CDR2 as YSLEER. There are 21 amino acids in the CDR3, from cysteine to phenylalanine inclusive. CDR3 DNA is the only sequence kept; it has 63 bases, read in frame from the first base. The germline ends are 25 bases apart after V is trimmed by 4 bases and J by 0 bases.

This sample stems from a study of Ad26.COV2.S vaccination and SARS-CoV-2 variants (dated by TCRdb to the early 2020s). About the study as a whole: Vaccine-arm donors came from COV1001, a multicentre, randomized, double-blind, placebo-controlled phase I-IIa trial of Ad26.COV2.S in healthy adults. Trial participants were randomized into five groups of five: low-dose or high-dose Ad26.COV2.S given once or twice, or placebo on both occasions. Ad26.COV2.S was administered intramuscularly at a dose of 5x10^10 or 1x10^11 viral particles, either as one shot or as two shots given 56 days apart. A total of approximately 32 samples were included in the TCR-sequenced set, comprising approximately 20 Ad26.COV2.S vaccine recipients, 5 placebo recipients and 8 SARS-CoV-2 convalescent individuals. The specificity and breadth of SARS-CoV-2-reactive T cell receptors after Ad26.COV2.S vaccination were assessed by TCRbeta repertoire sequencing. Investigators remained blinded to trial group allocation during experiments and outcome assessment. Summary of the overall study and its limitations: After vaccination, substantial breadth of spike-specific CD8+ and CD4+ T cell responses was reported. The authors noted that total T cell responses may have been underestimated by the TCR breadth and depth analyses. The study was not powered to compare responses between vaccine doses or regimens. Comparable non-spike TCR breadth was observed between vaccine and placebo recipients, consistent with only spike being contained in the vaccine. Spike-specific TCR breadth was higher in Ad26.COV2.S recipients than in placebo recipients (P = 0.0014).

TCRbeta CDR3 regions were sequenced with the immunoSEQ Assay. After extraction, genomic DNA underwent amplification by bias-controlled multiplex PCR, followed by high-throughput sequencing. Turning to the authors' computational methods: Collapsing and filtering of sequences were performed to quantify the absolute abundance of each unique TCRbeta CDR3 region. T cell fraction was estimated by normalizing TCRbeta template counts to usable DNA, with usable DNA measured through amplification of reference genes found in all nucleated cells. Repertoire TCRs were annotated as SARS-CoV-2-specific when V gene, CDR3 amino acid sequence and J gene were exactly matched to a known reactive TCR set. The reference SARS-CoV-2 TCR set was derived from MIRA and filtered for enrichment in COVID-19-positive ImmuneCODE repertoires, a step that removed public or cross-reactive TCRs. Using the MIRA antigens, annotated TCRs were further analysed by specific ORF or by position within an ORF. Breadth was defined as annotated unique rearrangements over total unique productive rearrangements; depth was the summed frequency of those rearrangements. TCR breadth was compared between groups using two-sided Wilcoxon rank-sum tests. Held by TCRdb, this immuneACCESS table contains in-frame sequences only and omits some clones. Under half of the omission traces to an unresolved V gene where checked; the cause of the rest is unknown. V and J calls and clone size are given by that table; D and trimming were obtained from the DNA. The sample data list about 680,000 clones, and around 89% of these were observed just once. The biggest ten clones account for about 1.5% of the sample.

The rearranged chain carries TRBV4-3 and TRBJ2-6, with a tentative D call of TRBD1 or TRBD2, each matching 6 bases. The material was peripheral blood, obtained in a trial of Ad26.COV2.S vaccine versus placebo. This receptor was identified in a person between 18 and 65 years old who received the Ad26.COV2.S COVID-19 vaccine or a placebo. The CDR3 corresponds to CASSPAGQGTDLLSGANVLTF. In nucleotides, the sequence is TGCGCCAGCAGCCCCGCGGGACAAGGGACTGATCTTCTCTCTGGGGCCAACGTCCTGACTTTC.